These 28 T cell receptor beta chains originate from one sample sequenced in a study of T cells after yellow fever vaccination. In TCRdb, the 5' RACE reads were re-called with MiXCR into one record per CDR3 protein. Of approximately 250,000 distinct CDR3 sequences in the sample, 6.7% were seen once. Sequencing used CD4+ T cells sorted from PBMCs, obtained on the day of the yellow fever booster vaccination. These receptors all stem from a man aged 25 to 45 who received the YFV17D yellow fever vaccine.

This clonotype showed up many times. V gene TRBV29-1 combines with J gene TRBJ2-1; maybe TRBD2 (8 bases). Trimming shortened V by 7 bases and J by 4 bases, and 14 bases separated the two germline ends. Germline V gives CDR1 SQVTM, CDR2 ANQGSEA. The CDR3 has 13 amino acids. The CDR3 bases are TGCAGCGGCCGGGAGGGGGCGTACAATGAGCAGTTCTTC. It encodes CSGREGAYNEQFF.

This clonotype was counted a single time. This chain links TRBV4-3 with TRBJ2-7; tentative D call: TRBD1 (7 bases). V lost 0 bases and J lost 4, with 13 bases in between. Per germline, CDR1 LGHNA and CDR2 YSLEER. This CDR3 is 15 amino acids long. As DNA, the CDR3 is TGCGCCAGCAGCCAAGAGTTCAGGGGGGCGTACGAGCAGTACTTC. Translation gives CASSQEFRGAYEQYF.

This clonotype was counted many times. The V gene is TRBV7-2, the J gene TRBJ2-1; the D is unclear. CDR3 size: 13 residues. V shed 1 base and J shed 9 bases, with 10 bases lying between them. The germline gives CDR1 SGHTA, CDR2 FQGNSA. CDR3 sequence reads: CASSLVVRGEQFF. The DNA of the CDR3 is TGTGCCAGCAGCTTAGTTGTGCGAGGTGAGCAGTTCTTC.

This clonotype appeared many times. The chain combines TRBV19 with TRBJ2-1; tentative D call: TRBD1 (5 bases). The CDR3 sequence is 13 residues long. Trimming pared 3 bases from V and 8 bases from J, leaving 11 bases between. Germline V gives CDR1 LNHDA, CDR2 SQIVND (reference sequence). The CDR3 here is CASSIEQVDEQFF. In DNA form, the CDR3 reads TGTGCCAGTAGTATTGAACAGGTCGATGAGCAGTTCTTC.

This clonotype showed up many times. The CDR3 spells CATSTDGYEQYF. Here the CDR3 DNA reads TGTGCCACCAGCACGGATGGATACGAGCAGTACTTC. This chain joins TRBV15 and TRBJ2-7, with D uncertain. Germline CDR1 is LNHNV and CDR2 is YYDKDF (reference sequence). CDR3 length equals 12 residues. Trimming took 4 bases from V and 4 from J, leaving 8 bases between them. Variable domain in full (rest from reference TRBV15 and TRBJ2-7): DAMVIQNPRYQVTQFGKPVTLSCSQTLNHNVMYWYQQKSSQAPKLLFHYYDKDFNNEADTPDNFQSRRPNTSFCFLDIRSPGLGDTAMYLCATSTDGYEQYFGPGTRLTVT.

Ten or more counts support this clonotype. In nucleotides, the CDR3 is TGCAGCGTTGAAGAACGCGCCAGGGGGAATAGCGGGATTAGGGGGACCCAGTACTTC. It codes for CSVEERARGNSGIRGTQYF. The rearrangement joins TRBV29-1 to TRBJ2-5, with a possible D match to TRBD2 (8 bases). The CDR3 has 19 residues. Germline V gene sequence: CDR1 SQVTM, CDR2 ANQGSEA. Trimming shortened V by 0 bases and J by 7 bases, and 30 bases separated the two germline ends.

In its sample, this clonotype was seen a few times. The chain employs TRBV9 and TRBJ1-2; unclear D gene. V was trimmed by 1 base and J by 2 bases, leaving 12 bases between them. This CDR3 comprises 15 residues. Per the germline V gene, CDR1 is SGDLS and CDR2 is YYNGEE. For the CDR3, the DNA is TGTGCCAGCAGCGTAAACATGGAGACCAACTATGGCTACACCTTC. Protein product: CASSVNMETNYGYTF. The variable domain in full, with the rest retrieved from reference TRBV9 and TRBJ1-2, is DSGVTQTPKHLITATGQRVTLRCSPRSGDLSVYWYQQSLDQGLQFLIQYYNGEERAKGNILERFSAQQFPDLHSELNLSSLELGDSALYFCASSVNMETNYGYTFGSGTRLTVV.

This clonotype was detected many times. The V and J genes are TRBV7-7 and TRBJ2-3; TRBD2 might be the D (5 bases). With 4 bases removed from V and 4 bases from J, the gap between germline ends came to 9 bases. Germline CDR1 SSHAT, CDR2 FNYEAQ (reference sequence). The length of the CDR3 is 13 residues. CDR3 residues: CASSSLAPDTQYF. In nucleotides, the CDR3 is TGTGCCAGCAGCTCCCTAGCTCCAGATACGCAGTATTTT.

This clonotype has more than one count but fewer than ten. J is TRBJ2-7 and V is TRBV6-2 or TRBV6-3, with no clear D. The CDR3 loop spans 15 amino acids. V was clipped by 7 bases and J by 0 bases, with 16 bases between them. Germline V gene data show CDR1 as MNHEY and CDR2 as SVGEGT. The CDR3: CASKPPLVSSYEQYF. In nucleotides, the CDR3 is TGTGCCAGCAAGCCCCCTCTAGTGAGCTCCTACGAGCAGTACTTC.

This clonotype has at least ten counts. This sequence joins TRBV21-1 and TRBJ2-3; no check of the table's D call, TRBD1, against the DNA was made. TRBV21-1 is designated a pseudogene. CDR3 size: 15 residues. The CDR3 loop reads CASSSPGGEPDTQYF. CDR3 sequence (DNA): TGTGCCAGCAGCAGCCCCGGCGGAGAACCAGATACGCAGTATTTT.

The V call is TRBV20-1, the J call TRBJ2-7; D possibly corresponds to TRBD1 (6 bases). CDR3 length: 15 amino acids. V lost 4 bases and J lost 5, with 21 bases in between. The germline gives CDR1 DFQATT, CDR2 SNEGSKA (reference sequence). The CDR3 DNA reads TGCAGTGCTACGACCAACAGGCGCACAGGGAACGAGCAGTACTTC. Its protein is CSATTNRRTGNEQYF.

This clonotype was found many times. The CDR3 coding sequence is TGTGCCAGCAGGATAGCGGGAGGGGACAATGAGCAGTTCTTC. Encoded protein: CASRIAGGDNEQFF. V and J are TRBV3-1 and TRBJ2-1; 11 bases are a match to TRBD2. CDR1 and CDR2 (germline): LGHDT, YNNKEL (reference sequence). The CDR3 runs to 14 residues. The junction had 3 bases not matched to a gene; V was cut back by 6 bases and J by 5 bases.

The chain links TRBV4-3 to TRBJ2-3; weak D call: TRBD2 (7 bases). The CDR3 has 16 amino acids. Germline V gene data show CDR1 as LGHNA and CDR2 as YSLEER. Trimming shortened V by 4 bases and J by 3 bases, and 17 bases separated the two germline ends. The DNA for the CDR3 is TGCGCCAGCAGCCGGGAAGGGGGAGGGAGAACAGATACGCAGTATTTT. Translated, it gives CASSREGGGRTDTQYF.

This clonotype was detected many times. The chain has TRBV5-1 and TRBJ1-1; 8 nucleotides match TRBD1. The J segment lost 8 bases and the V segment lost 0 bases, leaving 18 bases of the junction unmatched. In germline, CDR1 is SGHRS, CDR2 YFSETQ. The CDR3 covers 18 residues. In DNA, the CDR3 is TGCGCCAGCAGCTTGGCGTTTTGGCAGGGTTCAGGGGGCCCAGAAGCTTTCTTT. Translating gives CASSLAFWQGSGGPEAFF.

This clonotype was recorded only once. One base away lies a much larger clone, so this may be a sequencing read error. DNA of the CDR3: TGCAGCGTTACCGGGACAGGGAAAAACACTCAGTACTTC. Its translation: CSVTGTGKNTQYF. V gene TRBV29-1 combines with J gene TRBJ2-4, with 9 bases lining up with TRBD1. The length of the CDR3 is 13 residues. CDR1 and CDR2 from the germline V gene are SQVTM and ANQGSEA.

The chain couples TRBV7-9 to TRBJ1-5; D remains ambiguous. Germline V CDR1 and CDR2: SEHNR, FQNEAQ (reference sequence). CDR3 length equals 15 residues. Trimming left V 1 base short and J 8 bases short, with 15 bases between. This chain's CDR3 is CASSLGHGGEEPQHF. In nucleotides, the CDR3 is TGTGCCAGCAGCTTAGGGCATGGTGGGGAAGAGCCCCAGCATTTT.

The J gene is TRBJ2-1, the V gene TRBV11-2; D call uncertain. Trimming left V 5 bases short and J 10 bases short, with 9 bases between. Germline V CDR1 and CDR2: SGHAT, FQNNGV. CDR3 length: 11 residues. In nucleotides, the CDR3 is TGTGCCAGCAGCCCTTTTTACGAGCAGTTCTTC. Translated: CASSPFYEQFF. Full variable domain (outside the CDR3, taken from reference TRBV11-2 and TRBJ2-1): EAGVAQSPRYKIIEKRQSVAFWCNPISGHATLYWYQQILGQGPKLLIQFQNNGVVDDSQLPKDRFSAERLKGVDSTLKIQPAKLEDSAVYLCASSPFYEQFFGPGTRLTVL.

In this sample, this clonotype turned up many times. The V call is TRBV6-5, the J call TRBJ2-7; D may match TRBD1 or TRBD2 (5 bases each). The length of the CDR3 is 14 residues. Trimming took off 4 bases at V and 2 bases at J, with 12 bases between the two ends. Germline V lookup: CDR1 MNHEY, CDR2 SVGAGI. The DNA for the CDR3 is TGTGCCAGCAGTTCCCGGGACGGACCCTACGAGCAGTACTTC. It codes for CASSSRDGPYEQYF.

This clonotype was seen a few times. The V gene is TRBV12-3 or TRBV12-4, the J gene TRBJ2-3, with 11 bases aligning to TRBD2. This CDR3 comprises 14 residues. V lost 5 bases, J lost 4 bases, and 2 bases stayed unmatched. In DNA, the CDR3 is TGTGCCAGCAGTGAACTAGCGGGAGCAGATACGCAGTATTTT. Translation: CASSELAGADTQYF.

The sample holds a few counts of this clonotype. The rearrangement uses TRBV5-4 and TRBJ2-4, with TRBD2 matching 8 bases. Germline values: CDR1 SGHNT, CDR2 YYREEE (reference sequence). This CDR3 has 14 amino acids. With V trimmed by 4 bases and J by 5 bases, 5 bases remained unmatched. The CDR3 DNA sequence: TGTGCCAGCAGCCGGGGACTAGGGGAAAACATTCAGTACTTC. Protein sequence: CASSRGLGENIQYF.

For this clonotype: Mismatch with germline at one junction end may stem from a read error. This rearrangement joins TRBV20-1 to TRBJ2-1, with 14 bases identical to TRBD2. Per germline, CDR1 DFQATT and CDR2 SNEGSKA (reference sequence). The CDR3 is made up of 16 amino acids. CDR3 sequence (DNA): TGCTGTGCTGATCCCGGGACTAGCGGGAGTAAGAATGAGCAGTTCTTC. This codes for CCADPGTSGSKNEQFF.

This clonotype has ten or more counts. J is TRBJ2-1 and V is TRBV15; 7 bases fit TRBD2. The germline V gene has CDR1 LNHNV and CDR2 YYDKDF (reference sequence). The CDR3 contains 19 residues. V lost 0 bases and J lost 9; bases outside the gene matches: 20. The CDR3 DNA follows: TGTGCCACCAGCAGAGAGGCGGGAGTCCGGGTCGGGGGGTTAGGTGAGCAGTTCTTC. Its protein product is CATSREAGVRVGGLGEQFF.

This clonotype was picked up many times. The CDR3 region is CASSSRERNSPLHF. The CDR3 nucleotides are TGTGCCAGCAGTTCACGGGAACGTAATTCACCCCTCCACTTT. The chain employs TRBV12-3 or TRBV12-4 and TRBJ1-6; D remains ambiguous. This CDR3 contains 14 residues. The V and J ends lost 4 bases and 6 bases respectively, with 10 bases between them.

The chain employs TRBV11-2 and TRBJ1-1, with a tentative D call TRBD1 (6 bases). Germline-derived CDR1 and CDR2 are SGHAT and FQNNGV. Trimming took 5 bases from V and 6 from J, leaving 19 bases between them. This CDR3 has 15 residues. DNA of the CDR3: TGTGCCAGCAGCCTCGAGACAGGCTATGTCTCTGAAGCTTTCTTT. Its translation: CASSLETGYVSEAFF.

By frequency in the sample, this clonotype is medium-sized. This sequence joins TRBV20-1 and TRBJ2-4, with D tentatively TRBD2 (5 bases). The V end lost 5 bases, the J end lost 3 bases, and 8 bases lay between the germline ends. In germline, CDR1 is DFQATT, CDR2 SNEGSKA (reference sequence). The CDR3 extends over 12 amino acids. The CDR3 sequence is CSAPRDKNIQYF. The DNA of the CDR3 is TGCAGTGCTCCCCGGGACAAAAACATTCAGTACTTC.

The table lists this clonotype with many counts. This chain uses TRBV12-3 or TRBV12-4 with TRBJ2-7; 8 bases are a match to TRBD1. The CDR3 totals 13 residues. With V trimmed by 8 bases and J by 3 bases, 6 bases remained unmatched. CDR3 sequence: CASGQGKGYEQYF. The CDR3 nucleotides are TGTGCCAGCGGACAGGGTAAGGGCTACGAGCAGTACTTC.

This clonotype showed up many times. The chain couples TRBV28 to TRBJ1-4; D gene unclear. The CDR3 is 15 amino acids. Trimming shortened V by 5 bases and J by 4 bases, and 14 bases separated the two germline ends. The V gene's germline CDR1 is MDHEN and CDR2 SYDVKM. This CDR3 reads CASSKDGGLNEKLFF. The CDR3 DNA reads as TGTGCCAGCAGTAAAGACGGCGGCCTTAATGAAAAACTGTTTTTT.

The chain joins TRBV5-1 to TRBJ2-5; D is uncertain. The length of the CDR3 is 12 residues. V lost 6 bases and J lost 5, with 11 bases in between. The germline V gene encodes CDR1 SGHRS and CDR2 YFSETQ. The CDR3 DNA is TGCGCCAGCACCGACTTAGGGGAGACCCAGTACTTC. Translated, it gives CASTDLGETQYF.